This T cell receptor beta chain was sequenced in a study of blood T cell repertoires in COVID-19 (dated by TCRdb to about 2020). At the level of the whole study: The collaborator samples originated in the United States, Italy and Spain and spanned the acute and convalescent phases of COVID-19. Subjects who had been exposed to COVID-19, were actively infected with it, or had recovered from it provided the deeply sampled blood TCRbeta repertoires that made up the dataset. The material from the prospective study consisted of cDNA or gDNA derived from T cells, B-cell-depleted T cells, or PBMCs. HLA class I and class II types, where available, came from metadata supplied by the sample provider rather than from assay-based typing. The repertoires were made available in a free public database intended to serve as a resource for research on the immune response to SARS-CoV-2. Sample metadata almost always included a de-identified subject ID, COVID-19 status, age in years and sex. Samples were obtained from the ongoing ImmuneRACE study (first 160 participants) and from about 1,300 subjects provided by 6 global collaborators. Study-wide conclusions, independent of this receptor: The quantity of clinical and demographic metadata differed by source and by participant and was supplied without curation.

The collaborating institutions used their own protocols to collect whole blood in K2EDTA tubes. Collaborator samples were shipped for TCRbeta analysis as frozen whole blood, isolated PBMCs, or DNA extracted from either sample type. As to this clone: It has no known antigen specificity. No per-base quality is available; no much larger clone lies one base away.

From a lookup of the germline V gene, CDR1 and CDR2 are SGDLS and YYNGEE. The V end loses 2 bases and the J end loses 2 bases, and a stretch of 7 bases separates them. The CDR3 goes from the cysteine to the phenylalanine over 13 residues. Here the CDR3 DNA is all that survives: 39 bases in frame from base 1. TCRbeta CDR3 regions were amplified from genomic DNA by means of the immunoSEQ Assay, a bias-controlled multiplex PCR. In the authors' own workflow: Nucleated cell counts per sample were estimated from amplification of reference gene primers within the assay. Sequence reads were collapsed and filtered to measure the absolute abundance of every unique TCRbeta CDR3 rearrangement. For each sample, productive Simpson clonality was calculated as the square root of Simpson's diversity index across productive rearrangements. Here the immuneACCESS table is served through TCRdb, limited to in-frame sequences with V and J called. Missing clones are a known gap in these copies; in checked studies unresolved V genes cover under half, and the rest lacks a known reason. From that table come the V and J calls and clone size; the DNA was used to work out D and trimming. The sample yields approximately 200,000 clones; 88% were counted once. Roughly 2.5% of the sample is held by the ten biggest clonotypes.

Sequencing input: peripheral blood. The chain uses TRBV9 and TRBJ2-5; matching of 5 bases hints at TRBD1 as the D gene. This receptor was taken from a woman aged 60-70 years with acute or convalescent COVID-19. The CDR3 in this case is CASSVGLQETQYF. The DNA reads TGTGCCAGCAGCGTGGGGCTACAAGAGACCCAGTACTTC.